The 23 T cell receptor beta chains given below trace back to one sample, sequenced in a study of human T cells and chemical hapten exposure. Time point described: pre-sensitization, week 0. Specified treatment: therapeutic diphenylcyclopropenone sensitization with weekly scalp DPC. TCRdb redid the calling of the RACE reads with MiXCR, one entry per CDR3 protein. In the table there are about 60,000 distinct CDR3 sequences, approximately 10% of which are singletons. Sequences were derived from whole blood, sampled in connection with sensitization to the hapten diphenylcyclopropenone (DPC). All receptors come from a woman aged 40 to 50 with alopecia areata. Some clones in this sample may be carry-over from other donors' samples.

CDR3 nucleotide sequence: TGTGCCAGCGGGCCCCCATCCTACAATGAGCAGTTCTTC. It translates to CASGPPSYNEQFF. V and J are TRBV21-1 and TRBJ2-1; the D call TRBD1 from the table was never checked on the DNA. TRBV21-1 is a listed pseudogene. The CDR3 sequence is 13 residues long.

There are a few counts of this clonotype. The rearrangement joins TRBV7-2 to TRBJ2-4; 7 bases are a match to TRBD1. The germline V gene encodes CDR1 SGHTA and CDR2 FQGNSA. Trimming cost V 5 bases and J 1 base; bases outside gene matches: 8. The CDR3 loop spans 16 amino acids. The DNA for the CDR3 is TGTGCCAGCAGCCTCCACAGGGGATGGGCCAAAAACATTCAGTACTTC. Translation gives CASSLHRGWAKNIQYF.

This sequence joins TRBV7-2 and TRBJ2-6; TRBD1 matches at 9 bases. This CDR3 is 17 amino acids long. J gave up 3 bases and V 1 base, and 4 bases lay outside the gene matches. Germline values: CDR1 SGHTA, CDR2 FQGNSA. As DNA, the CDR3 is TGTGCCAGCAGCTTAGGGGACAGGGTGTTTGGGGCCAACGTCCTGACTTTC. This translates into CASSLGDRVFGANVLTF. Complete variable domain (other parts from reference TRBV7-2 and TRBJ2-6): GAGVSQSPSNKVTEKGKDVELRCDPISGHTALYWYRQSLGQGLEFLIYFQGNSAPDKSGLPSDRFSAERTGGSVSTLTIQRTQQEDSAVYLCASSLGDRVFGANVLTFGAGSRLTVL.

This clonotype showed up just a few times. V gene TRBV10-1 combines with J gene TRBJ2-1, with D maybe TRBD2 (5 bases). The CDR3 has 14 residues. Trimming removed 0 bases at V and 7 bases at J, with 10 bases between. Germline V CDR1 and CDR2: WNHNN, SYGVQD (reference sequence). CDR3 residues: CASSESEGRNEQFF. DNA for the CDR3: TGCGCCAGCAGTGAGTCCGAGGGAAGGAATGAGCAGTTCTTC.

The V and J genes are TRBV29-1 and TRBJ1-2; D is undetermined. With 0 bases removed from V and 2 bases from J, the gap between germline ends came to 10 bases. The germline gives CDR1 SQVTM, CDR2 ANQGSEA. CDR3 length: 14 residues. Here the CDR3 reads CSVEEERRNYGYTF. CDR3 bases: TGCAGCGTTGAAGAGGAGAGACGGAACTATGGCTACACCTTC.

For the CDR3, the DNA is TGTGCCAGAGGGACACCTAAATTAACTGAAGCTTTCTTT. Residues: CARGTPKLTEAFF. The gene calls are TRBV9 and TRBJ1-1, with D perhaps matching TRBD1 (6 bases). V was pared by 8 bases and J by 5 bases, with 16 bases between. The germline gives CDR1 SGDLS, CDR2 YYNGEE. This CDR3 has 13 amino acids. Using reference TRBV9 and TRBJ1-1 for the parts outside the CDR3, the full variable domain is DSGVTQTPKHLITATGQRVTLRCSPRSGDLSVYWYQQSLDQGLQFLIQYYNGEERAKGNILERFSAQQFPDLHSELNLSSLELGDSALYFCARGTPKLTEAFFGQGTRLTVV.

The chain couples TRBV9 to TRBJ2-7, with 7 bases identical to TRBD1. Germline V lookup: CDR1 SGDLS, CDR2 YYNGEE. Trimming at V came to 4 bases and at J to 3 bases, leaving 7 bases not matched to a gene. This CDR3 is built from 14 residues. CDR3 amino acids: CASSSRDSFYEQYF. DNA for the CDR3: TGTGCCAGCAGCTCCCGGGACAGCTTCTACGAGCAGTACTTC.

This clonotype was counted only a few times. The chain links TRBV4-3 to TRBJ2-2, with D hard to call. Germline CDR1 and CDR2: LGHNA and YSLEER. V was trimmed by 1 base and J by 3 bases, leaving 15 bases between them. This CDR3 has 17 residues. The CDR3 here is CASSQGTDAADTGELFF. The CDR3 coding sequence is TGCGCCAGCAGCCAAGGGACGGACGCGGCGGACACCGGGGAGCTGTTTTTT.

Many counts were recorded for this clonotype. The chain employs TRBV12-3 or TRBV12-4 and TRBJ2-4, with 10 nucleotides matching TRBD2. J was trimmed by 1 base and V by 5 bases; bases with no gene match: 5. The CDR3 length is 16 residues. CDR3 nucleotides: TGTGCCAGCAGTCTGCCGGGACTAGCGGCCAAAAACATTCAGTACTTC. Its protein product is CASSLPGLAAKNIQYF.

This clonotype was observed at least ten times. The chain joins TRBV5-1 to TRBJ2-7; unclear D gene. Germline V lookup: CDR1 SGHRS, CDR2 YFSETQ. The CDR3 runs to 14 residues. V was shortened by 1 base and J by 0 bases, with 8 bases between the two germline ends. The CDR3 loop reads CASSLRQNSYEQYF. CDR3 in DNA: TGCGCCAGCAGCTTGCGGCAAAACTCCTACGAGCAGTACTTC.

This clonotype was observed a handful of times. DNA of the CDR3: TGTGCCACCAGTGATTTGGCGGGAGACTACAATGAGCAGTTCTTC. Its translation: CATSDLAGDYNEQFF. The chain links TRBV24-1 to TRBJ2-1, with 7 nucleotides matching TRBD2. Losses at the gene ends were 0 bases for V and 3 bases for J; bases not matched to a gene: 1. The CDR3 length is 15 residues. Germline assignment: CDR1 KGHDR and CDR2 SFDVKD.

This clonotype has ten or more counts. This chain joins TRBV11-2 and TRBJ1-1; no reliable D call. Trimming left V 2 bases short and J 2 bases short, with 12 bases between. The CDR3 has 15 amino acids. Germline assignment: CDR1 SGHAT and CDR2 FQNNGV. The CDR3 is CASSLSTRANTEAFF. In DNA form, the CDR3 reads TGTGCCAGCAGCTTATCCACAAGGGCTAACACTGAAGCTTTCTTT.

Ten or more counts support this clonotype. The J gene is TRBJ2-1, the V gene TRBV11-3; TRBD2 agrees at 7 bases. CDR1 and CDR2 (germline): SGHNT, YENEEA. The CDR3 loop spans 16 amino acids. J lost 0 bases, V lost 5 bases, and 7 bases had no gene match. CDR3 DNA sequence: TGTGCCAGCAGCCGCAACCGCGGGAGCTCCTACAATGAGCAGTTCTTC. Its translation is CASSRNRGSSYNEQFF.

This clonotype appeared many times. The V gene is TRBV7-2, the J gene TRBJ2-3; D call uncertain. Trimming removed 5 bases from V and 3 bases from J, with 9 bases in between. The CDR3 extends over 13 amino acids. Germline assignment: CDR1 SGHTA and CDR2 FQGNSA. The DNA of the CDR3 is TGTGCCAGCAGCCCCGTTGTGACAGATACGCAGTATTTT. Amino acids: CASSPVVTDTQYF.

This clonotype came up many times. The chain uses TRBV7-3 and TRBJ2-3; weak D call: TRBD2 (5 bases). The V gene lost 5 bases and the J gene lost 5 bases, with 14 bases spanning the gap. Germline CDR1 reads SGHTA; CDR2 reads FQGTGA. The CDR3 contains 14 residues. Here the CDR3 DNA reads TGTGCCAGCAGCCCCGGCGAGGCGGGAGATACGCAGTATTTT. Protein: CASSPGEAGDTQYF.

This clonotype was recorded a few times. J is TRBJ2-1 and V is TRBV9; no definite D call. Looked up from germline, CDR1 is SGDLS and CDR2 is YYNGEE. The CDR3 runs to 12 residues. Trimming took off 0 bases at V and 10 bases at J, with 8 bases between the two ends. For the CDR3, the DNA is TGTGCCAGCAGCGTAGGCCTAGGGGAGCAGTTCTTC. Its protein product is CASSVGLGEQFF.

This clonotype was recorded a few times. V gene TRBV5-5 combines with J gene TRBJ2-7, with TRBD1 matching 11 bases. The CDR3 runs to 17 residues. Germline CDR1 reads SGHKS; CDR2 reads YYEKEE (reference sequence). V was pared by 6 bases and J by 6 bases, with 17 bases of the junction left unmatched. The CDR3 reads CASTLRPPGQGVFEQYF. The DNA of the CDR3 is TGTGCCAGCACTCTCAGACCTCCGGGACAGGGGGTATTCGAGCAGTACTTC.

The rearrangement joins TRBV29-1 to TRBJ1-1, with TRBD1 matching over 7 bases. The J segment lost 13 bases and the V segment lost 6 bases, leaving 11 bases of the junction unmatched. CDR1 and CDR2 (germline): SQVTM, ANQGSEA. The CDR3 sequence is 11 residues long. CDR3 sequence (DNA): TGCAGCGTCGTAGGGACCCCAGGGGGTTTCTTT. Protein sequence: CSVVGTPGGFF.

The rearrangement joins TRBV5-1 to TRBJ2-3; 9 positions match TRBD2. In germline, CDR1 is SGHRS, CDR2 YFSETQ. The CDR3 loop spans 16 amino acids. J gave up 7 bases and V 1 base, and 10 bases lay outside the gene matches. The CDR3 sequence is CASSLMAQREVYTQYF. The CDR3 coding sequence is TGCGCCAGCAGCTTGATGGCCCAGCGGGAGGTCTATACGCAGTATTTT.

The chain joins TRBV6-6 to TRBJ1-1, with TRBD1 matching 9 bases. V was clipped by 6 bases and J by 8 bases; unmatched bases: 13. The CDR3 consists of 15 residues. Germline CDR1 and CDR2: MNHNY and SVGAGI (reference sequence). The CDR3 sequence is CASSAPTGGPTEAFF. As DNA, the CDR3 is TGTGCCAGCAGCGCCCCCACAGGGGGCCCCACCGAAGCTTTCTTT.

This sequence joins TRBV2 and TRBJ1-5, with D perhaps TRBD1 (6 bases). CDR1 is SNHLY, CDR2 FYNNEI, per germline. Trimming pared 8 bases from V and 2 bases from J, leaving 25 bases between. The CDR3 has 18 amino acids. CDR3 DNA sequence: TGTGCCAGCGCACATCGGGGGGGGCGCGGGGTCCGCAATCAGCCCCAGCATTTT. It encodes CASAHRGGRGVRNQPQHF.

The CDR3 region is CASSESVVHGYEQYF. CDR3 DNA: TGCGCCAGCAGTGAGTCTGTAGTACACGGCTACGAGCAGTACTTC. The rearrangement joins TRBV10-2 to TRBJ2-7; D remains ambiguous. V was shortened by 0 bases and J by 3 bases, with 12 bases between the two germline ends. This CDR3 region has 15 residues. Germline V CDR1 and CDR2: WSHSY, SAAADI.

This clonotype has only a few counts. V usage is TRBV5-8 and J usage is TRBJ2-3; TRBD1 aligns across 8 bases. In germline, CDR1 is SGHTS, CDR2 YDEGEE. This CDR3 has 16 amino acids. After removal of 3 bases from V and 1 base from J, the junction contained 7 bases not matched to a gene. The CDR3 DNA is TGTGCCAGCAGCTCCACCCCGGGACAGGGCACAGATACGCAGTATTTT. Translating it yields CASSSTPGQGTDTQYF.